This is a list of T cell receptor beta chains from one sample in a study of chemoradiotherapy in HPV16-positive cancers. The protocol was immunoSEQ multiplex PCR, while the TCRdb copy is restricted to in-frame clones and leaves out a portion. This sample has just over 25,000 clones, with approximately 92% found just once. Sample: blood, taken from a patient who underwent chemoradiotherapy. The receptors shown here come from a human donor with HPV-associated anogenital cancer. Each CDR3 is given with its conserved first and last residue. The size of a clone is reported for some rows only, either as once, few or many, or as a class for expanded clones.

v_gene	abundance	j_gene	CDR3aa
TRBV7-9	-	TRBJ2-2	CASSLAELAGGVNTGELFF
TRBV27	-	TRBJ2-3	CASSPHPPDTQYF
TRBV5-4	-	TRBJ1-1	CASNNLQGAGNTEAFF
TRBV4-2	-	TRBJ1-6	CASSQEGTGVFTLHF
TRBV5-1	-	TRBJ2-7	CASSESGLPYEQYF
TRBV13	-	TRBJ2-3	CASSISGGDTDTQYF
TRBV4-3	-	TRBJ2-3	CASSGDSRDTQYF
TRBV29-1	-	TRBJ2-5	CSVGTGETQYF
TRBV5-4	once	TRBJ2-1	CASSFVAGDNNEQFF
TRBV7-8	-	TRBJ1-2	CASSLGVLGESMRGTF
TRBV29-1	-	TRBJ2-1	CSVESVGGPSYNEQFF
TRBV27	once	TRBJ1-1	CASSYTVSTEAFF
TRBV5-1	-	TRBJ2-5	CASSLGYRGRTPQETQYF
TRBV6-5	-	TRBJ2-2	CASSFGTVTGELFF
TRBV10-3	-	TRBJ2-7	CAIRQGTREQYF
TRBV7-9	-	TRBJ2-5	CASSLYGGAVYQETQYF
TRBV7-2	once	TRBJ2-3	CASSYWTSPTDTQYF
TRBV28	-	TRBJ1-1	CASSSRGTGGETEAFF
TRBV10-3	-	TRBJ2-1	CAIRTQQEQFF
TRBV6-1	-	TRBJ2-7	CASSSLSEQYF
TRBV11-2	-	TRBJ2-7	CASTFRQASYEQYF
TRBV7-2	few	TRBJ1-5	CASSLGLQGQPQHF
TRBV6-5	-	TRBJ2-6	CASSYHRPSGANVLTF
TRBV19	-	TRBJ2-7	CASSIDRGRGYEQYF
TRBV6-1	-	TRBJ1-5	CASSEAAANQPQHF
TRBV30	-	TRBJ1-3	CAWRDRDSGNTIYF
TRBV4-1	-	TRBJ2-1	CASSQEGYEQFF
TRBV28	-	TRBJ2-1	CASKSQGLYNEQFF
TRBV5-4	-	TRBJ2-2	CASSPGAGNTGELFF
TRBV5-6	once	TRBJ1-1	CASSLNPGQATEAFF
TRBV30	-	TRBJ1-3	CAWSKGTPGNTIYF
TRBV9	-	TRBJ2-7	CASSVAQGDYEQYF
TRBV7-9	-	TRBJ2-3	CASSPDSTDTQYF
TRBV4-2	-	TRBJ1-2	CASSQESGGFFVGYTF
TRBV5-1	-	TRBJ2-1	CASSLSLTGLGKYNEQFF
TRBV6-6	-	TRBJ2-3	CASSYVTSGGETQYF
TRBV10-3	-	TRBJ2-3	CAISGPQGGGDLTSTDTQYF
TRBV27	-	TRBJ2-1	CASSLTLAGGNEQFF
TRBV14	-	TRBJ1-4	CASSQESPGPITTNEKLFF
TRBV30	-	TRBJ1-2	CAWGIVGTAGYTF
TRBV5-4	-	TRBJ2-7	CASSPDRGTYEQYF
TRBV6-5	-	TRBJ2-7	CASSYLCYCYEQYF
TRBV10-3	-	TRBJ2-1	CAIGGSQVDEQFF
TRBV18	-	TRBJ1-4	CASSESQVPATNEKLFF
TRBV30	-	TRBJ2-7	CAWSKILSGGYEQYF